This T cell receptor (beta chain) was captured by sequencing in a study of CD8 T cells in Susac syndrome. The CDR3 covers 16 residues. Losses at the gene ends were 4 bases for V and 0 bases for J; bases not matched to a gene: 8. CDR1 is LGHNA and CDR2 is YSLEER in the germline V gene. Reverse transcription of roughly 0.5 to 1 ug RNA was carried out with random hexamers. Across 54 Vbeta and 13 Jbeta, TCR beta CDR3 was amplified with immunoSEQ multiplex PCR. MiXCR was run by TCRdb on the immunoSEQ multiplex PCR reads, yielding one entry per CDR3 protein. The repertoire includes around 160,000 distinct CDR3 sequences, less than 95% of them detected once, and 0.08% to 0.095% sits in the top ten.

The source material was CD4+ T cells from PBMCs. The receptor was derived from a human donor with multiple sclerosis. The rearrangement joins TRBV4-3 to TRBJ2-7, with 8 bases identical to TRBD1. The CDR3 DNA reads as TGCGCCAGCAGCCGAGATACAGGGGGAGGCTCCTACGAGCAGTACTTC. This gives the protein CASSRDTGGGSYEQYF.